Following are 29 T cell receptor beta chains from one sample sequenced in a study of blood T cells in healthy people across ages. For the second PCR, which ran for about 6 to 11 cycles, a sample-barcoded 5' primer and a J-beta primer mix were used. TCRdb recomputed calls from the 5' RACE reads with MiXCR, one row per CDR3 protein. In the table there are 600,000 or so distinct CDR3 sequences, about 21% of which are singletons. The sequencing sample was made of blood. The receptor set was obtained from a man in his 70s in good health.

This chain uses TRBV5-1 with TRBJ2-5; possibly TRBD1 or TRBD2 for D (7 bases each). Near its end, the DNA agrees better with TRBJ2-7, so the J call may be wrong. The CDR3 extends over 13 amino acids. Germline-derived CDR1 and CDR2 are SGHRS and YFSETQ. The chain's CDR3 is CASSADREGEQYF. CDR3 DNA: TGCGCCAGCAGCGCAGACAGGGAGGGCGAGCAGTACTTC.

Only a few counts were recorded for this clonotype. The V call is TRBV12-3 or TRBV12-4, the J call TRBJ2-7; TRBD1 aligns across 7 bases. Unmatched junction bases numbered 4, after V lost 5 bases and J lost 0 bases. This CDR3 region has 14 residues. The CDR3 DNA reads TGTGCCAGCAGTACCCGGACAGGCTCCTACGAGCAGTACTTC. This translates into CASSTRTGSYEQYF.

Of note for this clonotype: Germline and junction disagree at one end, which may indicate a read error. The chain couples TRBV18 to TRBJ1-4; D gene unclear. Germline V gene sequence: CDR1 KGHSH, CDR2 LQKENI. The CDR3 loop spans 13 amino acids. This CDR3 is CANSPPRGEKLFF. In DNA form, the CDR3 reads TGTGCCAACTCACCGCCTCGCGGGGAAAAACTGTTTTTT.

V and J are TRBV7-9 and TRBJ1-6; TRBD1 might be the D (5 bases). The germline gives CDR1 SEHNR, CDR2 FQNEAQ (reference sequence). This CDR3 is built from 19 residues. V was cut by 1 base and J by 0 bases, with 16 bases left in between. The DNA of the CDR3 is TGTGCCAGCAGCTTAGTCCCGGACACGGAGCACTCCTATAATTCACCCCTCCACTTT. Protein: CASSLVPDTEHSYNSPLHF.

The chain carries TRBV10-3 and TRBJ2-1, with D perhaps given as TRBD1 or TRBD2 (5 bases each). This CDR3 region has 16 residues. The V gene lost 0 bases and the J gene lost 4 bases, with 13 bases spanning the gap. Germline CDR1 ENHRY, CDR2 SYGVKD. CDR3 nucleotides: TGTGCCATCAGTGAGTCGAAGTCGGGGCGGTACAATGAGCAGTTCTTC. Its translation is CAISESKSGRYNEQFF.

This sequence joins TRBV7-9 and TRBJ2-1; 7 bases agree with TRBD2. J gave up 5 bases and V 2 bases, and 6 bases lay outside the gene matches. In germline, CDR1 is SEHNR, CDR2 FQNEAQ (reference sequence). The CDR3 is 15 amino acids. CDR3 in amino acids: CASSLTLARHNEQFF. In nucleotides, the CDR3 is TGTGCCAGCAGCTTAACACTAGCGAGACACAATGAGCAGTTCTTC.

The chain combines TRBV20-1 with TRBJ2-7; D is perhaps TRBD2 (6 bases). Per germline, CDR1 DFQATT and CDR2 SNEGSKA (reference sequence). V was cut by 0 bases and J by 2 bases, with 14 bases left in between. The CDR3 consists of 15 residues. CDR3 coding DNA: TGCAGTGCTAGAGATTTGGGGCGGGGCGCCTACGAGCAGTACTTC. Translation: CSARDLGRGAYEQYF.

The gene calls are TRBV20-1 and TRBJ2-5, with 11 bases lining up with TRBD2. The DNA end lines up better with TRBJ2-7; the J call may be wrong. The CDR3 length is 15 residues. Germline V gene lookup returns CDR1 DFQATT and CDR2 SNEGSKA (reference sequence). DNA of the CDR3: TGCAGTGCTATGCATAGCGGGAGGGCCACCTACGAGCAGTACTTC. Protein sequence: CSAMHSGRATYEQYF.

The chain recombines TRBV15 with TRBJ2-5, with D possibly being TRBD1 (5 bases). CDR1 is LNHNV, CDR2 YYDKDF, per germline (reference sequence). The CDR3 runs 14 residues. V was trimmed by 0 bases and J by 5 bases, leaving 10 bases between them. The CDR3 reads CATSRDLGQETQYF. The DNA of the CDR3 is TGTGCCACCAGCAGAGATCTGGGGCAGGAGACCCAGTACTTC.

The chain carries TRBV19 and TRBJ1-5; D not certain. There are 15 residues in the CDR3. V was shortened by 3 bases and J by 1 base, with 10 bases between the two germline ends. Looked up from germline, CDR1 is LNHDA and CDR2 is SQIVND (reference sequence). CDR3 sequence reads: CASSIQVPSNQPQHF. For the CDR3, the DNA is TGTGCCAGTAGTATTCAAGTACCGAGCAATCAGCCCCAGCATTTT. Full variable domain (outside the CDR3, taken from reference TRBV19 and TRBJ1-5): DGGITQSPKYLFRKEGQNVTLSCEQNLNHDAMYWYRQDPGQGLRLIYYSQIVNDFQKGDIAEGYSVSREKKESFPLTVTSAQKNPTAFYLCASSIQVPSNQPQHFGDGTRLSIL.

This CDR3 is CSARAVRGTDTQYF. In nucleotides, the CDR3 is TGCAGTGCTAGAGCGGTCCGCGGCACAGATACGCAGTATTTT. This sequence joins TRBV20-1 and TRBJ2-3; D is unclear. Trimming left V 1 base short and J 1 base short, with 9 bases between. The germline V gene has CDR1 DFQATT and CDR2 SNEGSKA (reference sequence). This CDR3 has 14 residues.

The chain links TRBV20-1 to TRBJ1-2; D gene uncertain. The CDR3 extends over 14 amino acids. Germline assignment: CDR1 DFQATT and CDR2 SNEGSKA (reference sequence). Trimming took off 5 bases at V and 0 bases at J, with 13 bases between the two ends. CDR3: CSAQPDGANYGYTF. In nucleotides, the CDR3 is TGCAGTGCTCAACCGGATGGGGCTAACTATGGCTACACCTTC.

This clonotype was found a few times. The chain employs TRBV6-5 and TRBJ2-5; 7 bases line up with TRBD1. The tail of the sequence fits TRBJ2-1 better, so the J call may be wrong. The germline CDR1 and CDR2 sequences are MNHEY and SVGAGI. CDR3 length: 13 amino acids. The CDR3 nucleotides are TGTGCCAGCAGCCCGACAGGGAGCGATGAGCAGTTCTTC. This codes for CASSPTGSDEQFF.

This clonotype was observed a few times. This may stem from a read error, because a much larger clone lies one nucleotide away. This chain links TRBV20-1 with TRBJ2-5, with D hard to call. The end of the DNA aligns better with TRBJ2-7, so the J call may be wrong. Per germline, CDR1 DFQATT and CDR2 SNEGSKA (reference sequence). The CDR3 runs 11 residues. CDR3 DNA: TGCAGTGCCACGGTTACCTACGAGCAGTACTTC. It yields the protein CSATVTYEQYF.

V gene TRBV5-1 combines with J gene TRBJ1-1; 10 bases are a match to TRBD1. Trimming took 4 bases from V and 2 from J; bases not matched to a gene: 11. This CDR3 is 17 amino acids long. Germline V gives CDR1 SGHRS, CDR2 YFSETQ. CDR3 residues: CASSAGTGVYRNTEAFF. As DNA, the CDR3 is TGCGCCAGCAGCGCAGGGACAGGGGTATATCGCAACACTGAAGCTTTCTTT.

There are many counts of this clonotype. This rearrangement joins TRBV7-8 to TRBJ2-7; 13 bases fit TRBD2. V shed 5 bases and J 3 bases; nucleotides not matched to a gene: 7. Germline loops: CDR1 SGHVS, CDR2 FQNEAQ. The CDR3 length is 16 residues. CDR3 protein: CASSPPTSGRDYEQYF. The CDR3 nucleotides are TGTGCCAGCAGCCCTCCCACTAGCGGGAGGGACTACGAGCAGTACTTC.

This clonotype has a handful of counts. J is TRBJ2-5 and V is TRBV20-1; D is perhaps TRBD1 or TRBD2 (7 bases each). CDR1 and CDR2 (germline): DFQATT, SNEGSKA (reference sequence). CDR3 length: 15 residues. Trimming pared 1 base from V and 2 bases from J, leaving 14 bases between. CDR3 sequence reads: CSARVGRGRQETQYF. DNA for the CDR3: TGCAGTGCTAGAGTGGGGAGGGGGCGGCAAGAGACCCAGTACTTC.

This clonotype has just a few counts. V and J are TRBV28 and TRBJ1-1; 8 bases line up with TRBD1. Germline loops: CDR1 MDHEN, CDR2 SYDVKM. There are 16 residues in the CDR3. The V gene end was trimmed by 0 bases and the J gene end by 3 bases; junction bases not matched to a gene: 6. The CDR3, as DNA: TGTGCCAGCAGTTTATGGGGACAGGACTGGGACACTGAAGCTTTCTTT. This codes for CASSLWGQDWDTEAFF.

The rearrangement uses TRBV11-2 and TRBJ2-7; D is perhaps TRBD2 (5 bases). This CDR3 has 14 amino acids. CDR1 and CDR2 from the germline V gene are SGHAT and FQNNGV. V was cut by 3 bases and J by 7 bases, with 16 bases left in between. CDR3 residues: CASSLLHGRVEQYF. The CDR3, as DNA: TGTGCCAGCAGCTTGCTTCATGGGAGAGTAGAGCAGTACTTC.

The chain recombines TRBV20-1 with TRBJ1-1; D is unresolved. The CDR3 length is 13 residues. The germline gives CDR1 DFQATT, CDR2 SNEGSKA (reference sequence). Between the trimmed V and J ends, which lost 6 bases and 1 base, there was a span of 12 bases. The CDR3: CSAHQAGNTEAFF. The CDR3 DNA is TGCAGTGCCCACCAGGCGGGGAACACTGAAGCTTTCTTT.

This clonotype occurred a few times. The CDR3 nucleotides are TGTGCCAGCAGCCCCACGGGACAGCTCAATGAGCAGTTCTTC. Translation gives CASSPTGQLNEQFF. The chain employs TRBV12-3 or TRBV12-4 and TRBJ2-1; 7 bases are shared with TRBD1. The CDR3 is 14 residues long. V was pared by 6 bases and J by 6 bases, with 8 bases of the junction left unmatched.

This clonotype was found a few times. The chain combines TRBV7-9 with TRBJ2-6; D might be TRBD1 or TRBD2, each matching 5 bases. The CDR3 consists of 16 residues. Trimming shortened V by 4 bases and J by 4 bases, and 14 bases separated the two germline ends. Germline V CDR1 and CDR2: SEHNR, FQNEAQ (reference sequence). CDR3 in amino acids: CASSYAGALGANVLTF. CDR3 DNA sequence: TGTGCCAGCAGCTATGCCGGGGCGCTAGGGGCCAACGTCCTGACTTTC.

This clonotype showed up just a few times. V gene TRBV28 combines with J gene TRBJ1-2; a possible D gene is TRBD1 (6 bases). CDR3 size: 17 residues. Trimming removed 3 bases at V and 4 bases at J, with 21 bases between. Germline V CDR1 and CDR2: MDHEN, SYDVKM. CDR3 DNA sequence: TGTGCCAGCAGTTTCGGAGGGACACAGGGAGCTCTCTATGGCTACACCTTC. Protein sequence: CASSFGGTQGALYGYTF.

This clonotype was observed a handful of times. The gene calls are TRBV20-1 and TRBJ2-7; D call uncertain. Germline values: CDR1 DFQATT, CDR2 SNEGSKA (reference sequence). Between the trimmed V and J ends, which lost 1 base and 3 bases, there was a span of 7 bases. The CDR3 extends over 12 amino acids. The CDR3 coding sequence is TGCAGTGCTAGAGCGGACCGCTACGAGCAGTACTTC. It translates to CSARADRYEQYF.

The rearrangement joins TRBV29-1 to TRBJ2-1, with 8 bases aligning to TRBD2. This CDR3 is 15 amino acids long. V lost 0 bases, J lost 6 bases, and 7 bases stayed unmatched. Germline CDR1 SQVTM, CDR2 ANQGSEA. Here the CDR3 reads CSVEDQSGRSNEQFF. The CDR3 DNA reads as TGCAGCGTTGAAGATCAGAGCGGGAGATCCAATGAGCAGTTCTTC.

This clonotype has only a few counts. The rearrangement uses TRBV7-9 and TRBJ2-2; the match to TRBD1 covers 7 bases. CDR3 length: 15 amino acids. Looked up from germline, CDR1 is SEHNR and CDR2 is FQNEAQ (reference sequence). Trimming cost V 7 bases and J 1 base; bases outside gene matches: 6. For the CDR3, the DNA is TGTGCCAGCATCACGGGACAGAAGAACACCGGGGAGCTGTTTTTT. Residues: CASITGQKNTGELFF.

This clonotype was found a few times. The genes are TRBV25-1 and TRBJ2-5; TRBD2 agrees at 8 bases. The DNA matches TRBJ2-7 better at its end, which makes the J call doubtful. The CDR3 length is 13 residues. The germline gives CDR1 MGHDK, CDR2 SYGVNS. The CDR3, as DNA: TGTGCCAGCAGTGAAACGGGAGGGTACGAGCAGTACTTC. Residues: CASSETGGYEQYF.

This clonotype was detected only a few times. The V gene is TRBV6-1, the J gene TRBJ1-2; D is uncertain. Germline CDR1 reads MNHNS; CDR2 reads SASEGT. The ends were cut back, 3 bases at V and 3 bases at J, with 5 bases in the middle. This CDR3 has 12 amino acids. CDR3 DNA sequence: TGTGCCAGCAGTGAGCAGGACTATGGCTACACCTTC. Its protein product is CASSEQDYGYTF.

The genes are TRBV15 and TRBJ2-3; TRBD1 matches at 10 bases. The junction had 6 bases not matched to a gene; V was cut back by 5 bases and J by 4 bases. Germline V gene data show CDR1 as LNHNV and CDR2 as YYDKDF (reference sequence). The CDR3 spans 15 residues. This CDR3 is CATSYRDRGPDTQYF. CDR3 DNA sequence: TGTGCCACCAGCTATCGGGACAGGGGCCCAGATACGCAGTATTTT.